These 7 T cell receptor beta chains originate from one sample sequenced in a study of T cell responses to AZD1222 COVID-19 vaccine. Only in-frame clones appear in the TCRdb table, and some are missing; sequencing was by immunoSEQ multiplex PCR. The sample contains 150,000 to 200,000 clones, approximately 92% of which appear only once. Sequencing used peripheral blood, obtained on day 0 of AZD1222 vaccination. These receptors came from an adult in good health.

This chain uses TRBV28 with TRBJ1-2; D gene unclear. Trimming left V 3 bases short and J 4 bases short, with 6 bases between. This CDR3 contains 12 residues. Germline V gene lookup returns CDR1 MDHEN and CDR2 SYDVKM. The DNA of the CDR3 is TGTGCCAGCAGTTTGCCGTCCTATGGCTACACCTTC. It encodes CASSLPSYGYTF.

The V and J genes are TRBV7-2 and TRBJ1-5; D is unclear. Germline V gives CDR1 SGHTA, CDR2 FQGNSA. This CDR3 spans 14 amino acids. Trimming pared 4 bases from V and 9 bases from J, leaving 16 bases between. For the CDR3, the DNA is TGTGCCAGCAGCTCCTACTATCCACCTGGGCCCCAGCATTTT. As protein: CASSSYYPPGPQHF.

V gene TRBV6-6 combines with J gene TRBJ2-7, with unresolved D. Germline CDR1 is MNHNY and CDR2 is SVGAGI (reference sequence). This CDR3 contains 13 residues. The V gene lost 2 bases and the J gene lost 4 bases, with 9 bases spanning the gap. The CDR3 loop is CASSYPDGYEQYF. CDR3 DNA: TGTGCCAGCAGTTACCCAGACGGATACGAGCAGTACTTC.

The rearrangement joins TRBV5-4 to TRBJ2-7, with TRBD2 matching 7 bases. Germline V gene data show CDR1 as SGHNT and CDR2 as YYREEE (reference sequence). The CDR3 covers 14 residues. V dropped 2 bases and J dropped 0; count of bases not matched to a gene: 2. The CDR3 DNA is TGTGCCAGCAGCTTAGCGGGGTTCTCCTACGAGCAGTACTTC. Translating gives CASSLAGFSYEQYF.

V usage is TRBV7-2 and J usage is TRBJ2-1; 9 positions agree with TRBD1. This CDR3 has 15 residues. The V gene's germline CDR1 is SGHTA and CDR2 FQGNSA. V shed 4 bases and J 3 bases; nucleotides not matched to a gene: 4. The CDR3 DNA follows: TGTGCCAGCAGCTACGACAGGGGGAGCTACAATGAGCAGTTCTTC. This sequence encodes CASSYDRGSYNEQFF.

The CDR3 here is CASSFSSPRRTEAFF. In DNA form, the CDR3 reads TGCGCCAGCAGCTTTAGCAGCCCCCGGAGGACTGAAGCTTTCTTT. The chain combines TRBV5-1 with TRBJ1-1; D ambiguous. V shed 2 bases and J shed 5 bases, with 16 bases lying between them. Germline lookup yields CDR1 SGHRS and CDR2 YFSETQ. The CDR3 loop spans 15 amino acids.

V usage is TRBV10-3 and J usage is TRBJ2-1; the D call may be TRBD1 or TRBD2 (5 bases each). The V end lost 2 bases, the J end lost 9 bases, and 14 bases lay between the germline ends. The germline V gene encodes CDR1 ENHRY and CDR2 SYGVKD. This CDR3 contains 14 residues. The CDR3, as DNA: TGTGCCATCAGTGAGCCCCGGGGCTCCAGTGAGCAGTTCTTC. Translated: CAISEPRGSSEQFF.